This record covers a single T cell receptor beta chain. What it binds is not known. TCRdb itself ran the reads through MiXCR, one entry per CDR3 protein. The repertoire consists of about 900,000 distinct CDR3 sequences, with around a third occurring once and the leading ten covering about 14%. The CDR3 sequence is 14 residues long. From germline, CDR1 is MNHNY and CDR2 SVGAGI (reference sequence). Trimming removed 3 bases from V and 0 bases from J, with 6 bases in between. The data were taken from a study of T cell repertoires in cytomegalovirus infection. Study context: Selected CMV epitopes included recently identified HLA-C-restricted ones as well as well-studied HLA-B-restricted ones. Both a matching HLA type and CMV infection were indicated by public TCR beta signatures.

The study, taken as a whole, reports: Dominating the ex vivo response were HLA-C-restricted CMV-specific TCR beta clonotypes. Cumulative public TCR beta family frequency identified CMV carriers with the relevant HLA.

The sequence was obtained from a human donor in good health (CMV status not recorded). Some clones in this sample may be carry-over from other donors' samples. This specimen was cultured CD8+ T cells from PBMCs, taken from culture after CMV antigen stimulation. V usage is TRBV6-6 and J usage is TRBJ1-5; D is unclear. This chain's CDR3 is CASSYWDSNQPQHF. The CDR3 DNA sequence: TGTGCCAGCAGTTATTGGGATAGCAATCAGCCCCAGCATTTT.